A single sample gave rise to the 8 T cell receptor beta chains below, sequenced in a study of blood T cell repertoires in COVID-19. The repertoire was sequenced with immunoSEQ multiplex PCR; TCRdb's copy has only in-frame clones and lacks some. The sample yields fewer than 200,000 clones, 75% to 90% seen once. The sequenced sample consisted of peripheral blood. These receptors were taken from a woman aged 65 to 85 with COVID-19, enrolled during active disease.

The genes are TRBV7-8 and TRBJ2-3; 7 bases match TRBD1. The V and J ends lost 6 bases and 3 bases, in that order; junction bases with no gene match: 6. From germline, CDR1 is SGHVS and CDR2 FQNEAQ. This CDR3 region has 14 residues. In DNA, the CDR3 is TGTGCCAGCAGTCCCACGACAGGGACAGATACGCAGTATTTT. Residues: CASSPTTGTDTQYF. Drawing the rest from reference TRBV7-8 and TRBJ2-3, the complete variable domain is GAGVSQSPRYKVAKRGQDVALRCDPISGHVSLFWYQQALGQGPEFLTYFQNEAQLDKSGLPSDRFFAERPEGSVSTLKIQRTQQEDSAVYLCASSPTTGTDTQYFGPGTRLTVL.

The chain is built from TRBV6-5 and TRBJ1-4, with D tentatively TRBD1 (6 bases). This CDR3 is 14 amino acids long. CDR1 and CDR2 (germline): MNHEY, SVGAGI. Trimming shortened V by 2 bases and J by 8 bases, and 12 bases separated the two germline ends. The CDR3 DNA reads TGTGCCAGCAGTTACAACGCAGGGGCCGAAAAACTGTTTTTT. Encoded protein: CASSYNAGAEKLFF.

The genes are TRBV27 and TRBJ1-1, with D uncertain. Germline V lookup: CDR1 MNHEY, CDR2 SMNVEV (reference sequence). The V end was cut by 2 bases, the J end by 1 base, with 8 bases between. The CDR3 spans 14 residues. For the CDR3, the DNA is TGTGCCAGCAGTTTACCGGGGAAGAACACTGAAGCTTTCTTT. Translated: CASSLPGKNTEAFF.

This clone was seen repeatedly, ten times or more. The rearrangement links TRBV3-1 (or the pseudogene TRBV3-2) to TRBJ2-2; the match to TRBD1 covers 8 bases. Looked up from germline, CDR1 is LGHDT and CDR2 is YNNKEL (reference sequence). The CDR3 length is 17 residues. V lost 2 bases to trimming and J lost 6 bases; unmatched junction nucleotides: 11. CDR3 sequence: CASSQQGASIIAGELFF. CDR3 in DNA: TGTGCCAGCAGCCAACAGGGGGCCTCGATTATAGCCGGGGAGCTGTTTTTT.

A single count supports this clone. The chain couples TRBV7-2 to TRBJ2-1; 8 nucleotides line up with TRBD2. The length of the CDR3 is 16 residues. The junction had 11 bases not matched to a gene; V was cut back by 1 base and J by 9 bases. Germline CDR1 and CDR2: SGHTA and FQGNSA. Written as DNA, the CDR3 is TGTGCCAGCAGCTTAGGCGGGAGGTCCGCCCGGGGTGAGCAGTTCTTC. This sequence encodes CASSLGGRSARGEQFF.

This clone has just a few counts. The DNA for the CDR3 is TGTGCCAGTCCCCCACTTTTATATGGCTACACCTTC. As protein: CASPPLLYGYTF. The chain uses TRBV27 and TRBJ1-2; D uncertain. CDR3 length: 12 amino acids. The germline V gene has CDR1 MNHEY and CDR2 SMNVEV (reference sequence). The ends were cut back, 9 bases at V and 5 bases at J, with 13 bases in the middle.

The chain joins TRBV7-2 to TRBJ2-2; D possibly corresponds to TRBD1 (6 bases). The germline gives CDR1 SGHTA, CDR2 FQGNSA. The CDR3 has 14 residues. Between the trimmed V and J ends, which lost 6 bases and 4 bases, there was a span of 12 bases. CDR3 region: CASRIQGSTGELFF. The CDR3 DNA follows: TGTGCCAGCAGAATACAGGGAAGCACCGGGGAGCTGTTTTTT.

This sequence joins TRBV4-3 and TRBJ2-2, with unresolved D. V was trimmed by 1 base and J by 4 bases, leaving 10 bases between them. CDR3 size: 15 residues. Germline loops: CDR1 LGHNA, CDR2 YSLEER. CDR3 DNA sequence: TGCGCCAGCAGCCAAGCGTCACTGAGCACCGGGGAGCTGTTTTTT. This encodes CASSQASLSTGELFF.